This TCR beta chain was identified in a study of CD8+ T cells in alopecia areata. About the study: Oral tofacitinib, 5 to 10 mg twice daily, was given in an open-label trial. Study-wide results and limits: Greater clonality was observed in lesional scalp samples, especially alopecia totalis/universalis, versus normal scalp. With tofacitinib ongoing, many expanded lesional clones persisted in both scalp and blood. Tofacitinib delivered significant drops in scalp clonality and in expanded CD8+ clones among the top 100.

The sequencing template was cDNA reverse transcribed from extracted RNA. Data came from immunoSEQ multiplex PCR; TCRdb stores just in-frame clones and leaves some out. Altogether about 190,000 clones are present, around 56% being singletons, with the ten largest covering around 0.69%. Treatment given: oral pan-JAK inhibitor, 5-10 mg twice daily. Concerning this clone itself: What it recognizes is unknown.

Between the trimmed V and J ends, which lost 2 bases and 7 bases, there was a span of 18 bases. Germline V gene lookup returns CDR1 SGHTA and CDR2 FQGNSA. This CDR3 spans 15 amino acids. Source: CD4+ T cells sorted from blood, taken at week 4, from a patient treated with tofacitinib. The chain recombines TRBV7-2 with TRBJ2-7; D is possibly TRBD2 (6 bases). The TCR sequence derives from a human donor with alopecia areata. The CDR3 sequence is CASSLSAGRGEEQYF. CDR3 DNA sequence: TGTGCCAGCAGCTTATCGGCGGGACGGGGTGAGGAGCAGTACTTC.